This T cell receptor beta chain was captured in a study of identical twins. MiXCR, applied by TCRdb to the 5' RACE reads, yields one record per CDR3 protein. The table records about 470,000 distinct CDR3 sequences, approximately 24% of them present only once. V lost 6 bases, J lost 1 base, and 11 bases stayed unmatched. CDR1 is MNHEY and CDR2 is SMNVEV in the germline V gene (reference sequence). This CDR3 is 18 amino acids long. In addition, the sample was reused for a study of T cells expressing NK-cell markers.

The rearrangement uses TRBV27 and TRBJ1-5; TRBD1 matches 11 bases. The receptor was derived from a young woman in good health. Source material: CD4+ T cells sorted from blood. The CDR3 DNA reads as TGTGCCAGCAGCTCCGGGACAGGGGGTCCAATGAGCAATCAGCCCCAGCATTTT. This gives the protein CASSSGTGGPMSNQPQHF.